This T cell receptor (beta chain) derives from a study of breast tumors, draining lymph nodes, adjacent tissues. Study-wide results and caveats: Tumor T cell lymph node origin was a supported hypothesis, not proven. The data were judged consistent with most tumor T cells coming from lymph node and expanding in tumor. Tumor TCR diversity was below lymph nodes but above nontumor tissue. Compared with basal-like, luminal-like tumors shared significantly more repertoire with nontumor tissue.

TCRdb processed the multiplex PCR reads anew with MiXCR; each CDR3 protein has one entry. This table holds about 230,000 distinct CDR3 sequences, 32% found once. Axillary draining lymph nodes of breast cancer patients supplied the node samples. This clonotype was seen many times. The antigen remains undetermined. The CDR3 is 14 amino acids. Per the germline V gene, CDR1 is SGHTA and CDR2 is FQGNSA. V lost 7 bases, J lost 5 bases, and 14 bases lay in between. This rearrangement joins TRBV7-2 to TRBJ1-4, with a weak D call TRBD1 (6 bases). Sequences were obtained from axillary lymph node tissue. The sequence was obtained from a female donor with breast cancer. Some clones in this sample may be carry-over from other donors' samples. The CDR3 DNA is TGTGCCAGCACCCGAGGGGGAGGAAATGAAAAACTGTTTTTT. Translating it yields CASTRGGGNEKLFF.